This T cell receptor (beta chain) was sequenced in a study of T cell changes during pregnancy in multiple sclerosis. Here immunoSEQ multiplex PCR was the method, and the copy in TCRdb shows in-frame clones only, minus some. The data show about 70,000 clones, approximately 92% seen once. The TCR sequence derives from a female donor in good health, enrolled as a control in a pregnancy study. This sample comprised CD8+ T cells from peripheral blood mononuclear cells, obtained in the third trimester of pregnancy.

CDR3 loop: CASSLAHGASTDTQYF. The DNA of the CDR3 is TGTGCCAGCAGCTTGGCTCATGGAGCTAGCACAGATACGCAGTATTTT. J is TRBJ2-3 and V is TRBV5-8; D is uncertain. Germline CDR1 is SGHTS and CDR2 is YDEGEE. The CDR3 extends over 16 amino acids. The germline V and J ends were trimmed by 0 bases and 0 bases, with 11 bases remaining between them.